The 27 T cell receptor beta chains presented below share a single source sample, sequenced in a study of shared clonotypes between healthy human individuals. Sequencing used immunoSEQ multiplex PCR; TCRdb keeps in-frame clones, though not all of them. The data contain about 2.2 million clones, 85% to 95% of them seen just once; the ten biggest clones take up about 1.8%. Naive CD8 cells were CD45RO-negative, positively selected for CCR7, excluding terminally differentiated effector memory CD45RA+ cells. The sequenced material came from naive CD8+ T cells from PBMCs. The receptors come from a young man in good health. Some clones in this sample may be carry-over from other donors' samples.

J is TRBJ2-7 and V is TRBV27; D possibly corresponds to TRBD1 (6 bases). The germline V and J ends were trimmed by 4 bases and 5 bases, with 18 bases remaining between them. The CDR3 length is 15 residues. Germline CDR1 and CDR2: MNHEY and SMNVEV (reference sequence). As DNA, the CDR3 is TGTGCCAGCAGTTGGGGACGGCAGGGGTCCAACGAGCAGTACTTC. It specifies CASSWGRQGSNEQYF.

The rearrangement links TRBV11-2 to TRBJ2-7; TRBD2 matches at 8 bases. The CDR3 length is 16 residues. Germline V CDR1 and CDR2: SGHAT, FQNNGV. V lost 0 bases, J lost 3 bases, and 7 bases stayed unmatched. CDR3 sequence: CASSLEGSGIGYEQYF. CDR3 in DNA: TGTGCCAGCAGCTTAGAAGGTAGCGGGATAGGCTACGAGCAGTACTTC.

In this sample, this clone turned up a few times. The chain joins TRBV6-6 to TRBJ2-1; D is unresolved. V lost 4 bases, J lost 8 bases, and 9 bases lay in between. In germline, CDR1 is MNHNY, CDR2 SVGAGI (reference sequence). This CDR3 is built from 12 residues. CDR3 DNA sequence: TGTGCCAGCAGTTTTCTGGGCGATGAGCAGTTCTTC. Translated: CASSFLGDEQFF.

V and J are TRBV11-2 and TRBJ2-1, with TRBD2 matching 9 bases. The CDR3 contains 15 residues. In germline, CDR1 is SGHAT, CDR2 FQNNGV. J gave up 7 bases and V 1 base, and 5 bases lay outside the gene matches. CDR3 sequence (DNA): TGTGCCAGCAGCTTAGCGGGCGGGAGGGAGAATGAGCAGTTCTTC. This translates into CASSLAGGRENEQFF.

The chain employs TRBV2 and TRBJ2-3; 7 nucleotides align to TRBD1. CDR3 length: 16 residues. Germline CDR1 is SNHLY and CDR2 is FYNNEI. Trimming took 0 bases from V and 9 from J; bases not matched to a gene: 12. CDR3 coding DNA: TGTGCCAGCAGTGAAGCAGGGGACAGCAGGGCAGGGACGCAGTATTTT. This gives the protein CASSEAGDSRAGTQYF.

This chain connects TRBV19 to TRBJ2-7; D uncertain. Germline V lookup: CDR1 LNHDA, CDR2 SQIVND (reference sequence). This CDR3 has 14 residues. The V and J ends lost 3 bases and 6 bases respectively, with 15 bases between them. The CDR3 reads CASSMGLSQGEQYF. The CDR3 DNA sequence: TGTGCCAGTAGTATGGGTTTGAGTCAAGGCGAGCAGTACTTC.

The chain recombines TRBV4-1 with TRBJ2-2; 7 nucleotides align to TRBD2. The CDR3 is made up of 14 amino acids. Losses at the gene ends were 5 bases for V and 4 bases for J; bases not matched to a gene: 4. CDR1 MGHRA and CDR2 YSYEKL come from the germline V gene. CDR3 DNA: TGCGCCAGCAGCATCTGGGAGGGCACCGGGGAGCTGTTTTTT. Translating gives CASSIWEGTGELFF.

The CDR3, as DNA: TGTGCCAGCAGCTTTAAGCAGGAAGCCTACGAGCAGTACTTC. This encodes CASSFKQEAYEQYF. The chain links TRBV7-9 to TRBJ2-7; D not certain. Germline values: CDR1 SEHNR, CDR2 FQNEAQ (reference sequence). The V end lost 3 bases, the J end lost 2 bases, and 11 bases lay between the germline ends. The CDR3 has 14 residues.

V is TRBV29-1 and J is TRBJ1-2; D is undetermined. Germline CDR1 is SQVTM and CDR2 is ANQGSEA. V was cut by 0 bases and J by 4 bases, with 15 bases left in between. This CDR3 is built from 15 residues. The CDR3 DNA reads as TGCAGCGTTGAAGACCCTTACACATATAGCTATGGCTACACCTTC. Its translation is CSVEDPYTYSYGYTF.

The V and J genes are TRBV29-1 and TRBJ2-1; D possibly corresponds to TRBD1 (5 bases). The germline CDR1 and CDR2 sequences are SQVTM and ANQGSEA. V dropped 3 bases and J dropped 0 bases, with 12 bases sitting between them. CDR3 length: 15 residues. The CDR3 bases are TGCAGCGTTGACATCGACAGCCTCTCCTACAATGAGCAGTTCTTC. Its translation: CSVDIDSLSYNEQFF.

This clone was recorded only once. This chain joins TRBV5-1 and TRBJ2-3, with 7 bases aligning to TRBD2. J gave up 6 bases and V 1 base, and 8 bases lay outside the gene matches. This CDR3 has 15 amino acids. CDR1 is SGHRS, CDR2 YFSETQ, per germline. The CDR3 nucleotides are TGCGCCAGCAGCTTGCGGCGGGAGATCGCGGATACGCAGTATTTT. Its translation: CASSLRREIADTQYF.

This clone appeared a single time. The rearrangement uses TRBV28 and TRBJ2-3; the D gene is possibly TRBD1 (5 bases). CDR3 size: 14 residues. CDR1 and CDR2 from the germline V gene are MDHEN and SYDVKM. Trimming stripped 9 bases from V and 0 bases from J, with 13 bases between. The DNA of the CDR3 is TGTGCCAGGTCATGGGGCGGTAGCACAGATACGCAGTATTTT. This encodes CARSWGGSTDTQYF.

As regards this clone: Other DNA sequences in the same sample also yield this CDR3. This chain joins TRBV9 and TRBJ2-3, with no clear D. CDR3 length equals 15 residues. Trimming took off 0 bases at V and 1 base at J, with 9 bases between the two ends. Germline V gives CDR1 SGDLS, CDR2 YYNGEE. For the CDR3, the DNA is TGTGCCAGCAGCGTAGGTCGAATGGGCACAGATACGCAGTATTTT. As protein: CASSVGRMGTDTQYF. Using reference TRBV9 and TRBJ2-3 for the parts outside the CDR3, the full variable domain is DSGVTQTPKHLITATGQRVTLRCSPRSGDLSVYWYQQSLDQGLQFLIQYYNGEERAKGNILERFSAQQFPDLHSELNLSSLELGDSALYFCASSVGRMGTDTQYFGPGTRLTVL.

The rearrangement uses TRBV7-6 and TRBJ2-1, with 7 nucleotides matching TRBD2. The CDR3 consists of 15 residues. The V gene's germline CDR1 is SGHVS and CDR2 FNYEAQ. V shed 1 base and J 4 bases; nucleotides not matched to a gene: 4. The CDR3 DNA sequence: TGTGCCAGCAGCTTAGGGGCTAGCGGTTACAATGAGCAGTTCTTC. It encodes CASSLGASGYNEQFF.

The chain uses TRBV6-6 and TRBJ2-7; tentatively, D is TRBD1 (5 bases). Germline V gene sequence: CDR1 MNHNY, CDR2 SVGAGI (reference sequence). Trimming removed 5 bases from V and 3 bases from J, with 14 bases in between. CDR3 length: 14 residues. This CDR3 is CASSTPLDSYEQYF. For the CDR3, the DNA is TGTGCCAGCAGTACCCCCCTTGACAGCTACGAGCAGTACTTC.

The CDR3 sequence is CASSPRTGDTYEQYF. The CDR3 region has the DNA TGTGCCAGCAGCCCACGGACAGGGGATACCTACGAGCAGTACTTC. This sequence joins TRBV9 and TRBJ2-7, with 9 bases that match TRBD1. CDR3 length: 15 residues. Germline assignment: CDR1 SGDLS and CDR2 YYNGEE. Trimming at V came to 4 bases and at J to 2 bases, leaving 7 bases not matched to a gene.

CDR3 nucleotide sequence: TGTGCCAGCAGCCAAGCAGGGGGAAGCCAAGAGACCCAGTACTTC. Protein: CASSQAGGSQETQYF. The chain combines TRBV4-2 with TRBJ2-5, with 7 bases that match TRBD1. The V gene end was trimmed by 1 base and the J gene end by 1 base; junction bases not matched to a gene: 3. CDR3 size: 15 residues. CDR1 is LGHNA and CDR2 is YNFKEQ in the germline V gene.

CDR3: CASSERLHPAYEQYF. In nucleotides, the CDR3 is TGTGCCAGCAGTGAACGACTACACCCCGCCTACGAGCAGTACTTC. The chain uses TRBV6-4 and TRBJ2-7, with D possibly TRBD2 on 5 matching bases. The V end lost 3 bases, the J end lost 2 bases, and 14 bases lay between the germline ends. The germline CDR1 and CDR2 sequences are MRHNA and SNTAGT. The CDR3 loop spans 15 amino acids.

V and J are TRBV5-3 and TRBJ2-7, with unresolved D. TRBV5-3 is an ORF for which the function is uncertain. The V gene lost 0 bases and the J gene lost 3 bases, with 10 bases spanning the gap. This CDR3 is built from 14 residues. CDR3 loop: CARSLDAASYEQYF. DNA of the CDR3: TGTGCCAGAAGCTTGGACGCAGCCAGCTACGAGCAGTACTTC.

This clone was picked up one time. The genes are TRBV9 and TRBJ2-2, with TRBD1 identical over 8 bases. Germline V gene data show CDR1 as SGDLS and CDR2 as YYNGEE. The CDR3 consists of 17 residues. The V segment lost 5 bases and the J segment 2 bases; nucleotides outside the gene matches: 11. CDR3 DNA: TGTGCCAGCAGTGTTAATACCGGGACAGGCAACACCGGGGAGCTGTTTTTT. This encodes CASSVNTGTGNTGELFF. Full variable domain (remainder filled in from reference TRBV9 and TRBJ2-2): DSGVTQTPKHLITATGQRVTLRCSPRSGDLSVYWYQQSLDQGLQFLIQYYNGEERAKGNILERFSAQQFPDLHSELNLSSLELGDSALYFCASSVNTGTGNTGELFFGEGSRLTVL.

The chain has TRBV9 and TRBJ2-3; 13 bases are a match to TRBD2. Germline CDR1 and CDR2: SGDLS and YYNGEE. The CDR3 is made up of 15 amino acids. V lost 3 bases, J lost 7 bases, and 5 bases stayed unmatched. The CDR3 here is CASSGTSGGLYTQYF. The DNA for the CDR3 is TGTGCCAGCAGCGGGACTAGCGGGGGACTGTATACGCAGTATTTT.

The J gene is TRBJ2-7, the V gene TRBV7-8; D gene ambiguous. The CDR3 runs 18 residues. Germline V lookup: CDR1 SGHVS, CDR2 FQNEAQ. V was shortened by 4 bases and J by 0 bases, with 22 bases between the two germline ends. The CDR3 region has the DNA TGTGCCAGCAGCTCATCCACCGGTCATGGACGCGGCTCCTACGAGCAGTACTTC. Its translation is CASSSSTGHGRGSYEQYF.

The chain combines TRBV5-1 with TRBJ2-1; possible D gene TRBD2, 5 bases. V lost 4 bases, J lost 7 bases, and 18 bases lay in between. The germline V gene has CDR1 SGHRS and CDR2 YFSETQ. There are 15 residues in the CDR3. As DNA, the CDR3 is TGCGCCAGCAGCCCTGGCGGGCGGGCCGGTAATGAGCAGTTCTTC. This gives the protein CASSPGGRAGNEQFF. Looking up the rest from reference TRBV5-1 and TRBJ2-1 gives the full variable domain: KAGVTQTPRYLIKTRGQQVTLSCSPISGHRSVSWYQQTPGQGLQFLFEYFSETQRNKGNFPGRFSGRQFSNSRSEMNVSTLELGDSALYLCASSPGGRAGNEQFFGPGTRLTVL.

This chain uses TRBV6-6 with TRBJ1-1; tentatively, D is TRBD1 (5 bases). Germline V gene sequence: CDR1 MNHNY, CDR2 SVGAGI (reference sequence). Trimming cost V 7 bases and J 5 bases, with 20 bases left between them. This CDR3 has 15 amino acids. CDR3 protein: CASKYFRRQKTEAFF. DNA of the CDR3: TGTGCCAGCAAATATTTCCGACGACAGAAAACTGAAGCTTTCTTT.

DNA for the CDR3: TGTGCCAGCAGTCTTATTCTGACTAGCGGAGGCACAGATACGCAGTATTTT. It translates to CASSLILTSGGTDTQYF. The rearrangement links TRBV27 to TRBJ2-3; TRBD2 matches 9 bases. CDR1 and CDR2 (germline): MNHEY, SMNVEV (reference sequence). After removal of 5 bases from V and 1 base from J, the junction contained 10 bases not matched to a gene. There are 17 residues in the CDR3.

The V and J genes are TRBV5-4 and TRBJ1-2; D ambiguous. Germline V CDR1 and CDR2: SGHNT, YYREEE (reference sequence). V gave up 4 bases and J gave up 3 bases, with 13 bases separating them. CDR3 length: 14 amino acids. This CDR3 is CASSPGGVHYGYTF. DNA for the CDR3: TGTGCCAGCAGCCCGGGTGGGGTTCACTATGGCTACACCTTC.

The rearrangement joins TRBV28 to TRBJ1-2; D remains ambiguous. CDR1 MDHEN and CDR2 SYDVKM come from the germline V gene. CDR3 length: 14 amino acids. V was clipped by 2 bases and J by 7 bases, with 14 bases between them. The DNA of the CDR3 is TGTGCCAGCAGTTTACGGACCCCCTGGCTTGGCTACACCTTC. Protein sequence: CASSLRTPWLGYTF.